This T cell receptor beta chain was recorded in a study of cytomegalovirus exposure and HLA in healthy donors. Across the study: Among the approximately 400 donors who were genotyped, approximately 76% fell in the genetic ancestry cluster that is associated with self-reported Caucasian donors.

The PCR was carried out with 60 Vbeta primers and 13 Jbeta primers. Assay: immunoSEQ multiplex PCR; the TCRdb copy retains only in-frame clones and omits some. The table records about 120,000 clones, 50% to 65% of them present only once. This clone showed up just a few times. The receptor comes from a woman aged 40-49 years in good health and CMV-seropositive. The sequenced sample was PBMCs.

As DNA, the CDR3 is TGTGCCAGTAGTATGTCCGGACAGGGAAAGACCCAGTACTTC. Its translation: CASSMSGQGKTQYF. The chain is built from TRBV19 and TRBJ2-5, with TRBD1 matching over 8 bases. The CDR3 is 14 amino acids. After removal of 3 bases from V and 6 bases from J, the junction contained 6 bases not matched to a gene. Per the germline V gene, CDR1 is LNHDA and CDR2 is SQIVND (reference sequence).